The rows below give T cell receptor beta chains drawn from one sample of a study of metastatic and nonmetastatic thyroid tumors. TCRdb reanalyzed the PCR reads via MiXCR. This table holds 30,000 to 45,000 clones, around 27% found once. The sequencing input was blood. Receptors were obtained from a male donor with papillary thyroid cancer or a benign thyroid nodule (not recorded which). Some clones in this sample may be carry-over from other donors' samples. Each CDR3 is given with its conserved first and last residue. Each record gives: clone size, D gene, V gene, J gene, CDR3 protein, CDR3 DNA. The D gene is left open where the match is weak. Clone size is shown for a subset of rows, as once, few, many or a class of expanded clone.

size: many
D: NA
V: TRBV28
J: TRBJ2-3
CDR3: CASGTLTDTQYF
DNA: TGTGCCAGCGGGACACTCACAGATACGCAGTATTTT

size: few
D: NA
V: TRBV25-1
J: TRBJ2-7
CDR3: CASSEQGTYEQYF
DNA: TGTGCCAGCAGTGAACAGGGTACCTACGAGCAGTACTTC

size: NA
D: NA
V: TRBV3-1
J: TRBJ1-2
CDR3: CASSQEGQYGYTF
DNA: TGTGCCAGCAGCCAAGAGGGTCAATATGGCTACACCTTC

size: NA
D: TRBD2
V: TRBV28
J: TRBJ2-7
CDR3: CASAGGVSGNEQYF
DNA: TGTGCCAGCGCGGGAGGGGTCAGTGGCAATGAGCAGTACTTC

size: medium-sized
D: TRBD2
V: TRBV12-3/TRBV12-4
J: TRBJ2-7
CDR3: CASRLRPGLAGDEQYF
DNA: TGTGCCAGCAGACTTCGGCCGGGGCTAGCGGGAGACGAGCAGTACTTC

size: medium-sized
D: TRBD1
V: TRBV9
J: TRBJ2-7
CDR3: CASSAYLTGEPYF
DNA: TGTGCCAGCAGCGCTTATTTGACAGGGGAGCCGTACTTC

size: many
D: NA
V: TRBV2
J: TRBJ2-2
CDR3: CASSALKANTGELFF
DNA: TGTGCCAGCAGTGCCCTCAAAGCGAACACCGGGGAGCTGTTTTTT

size: many
D: TRBD2
V: TRBV20-1
J: TRBJ2-3
CDR3: CSADGSGITDTQYF
DNA: TGCAGTGCCGATGGTAGCGGGATAACAGATACGCAGTATTTT

size: many
D: NA
V: TRBV20-1
J: TRBJ1-5
CDR3: CSAREGGGENQPQHF
DNA: TGCAGTGCTAGAGAGGGGGGCGGTGAGAATCAGCCCCAGCATTTT

size: few
D: NA
V: TRBV6-5
J: TRBJ1-1
CDR3: CASSYSPDTAADTEAFF
DNA: TGTGCCAGCAGTTACTCGCCCGACACCGCTGCTGACACCGAAGCTTTCTTT

size: NA
D: TRBD2
V: TRBV5-1
J: TRBJ2-7
CDR3: CASSWGTSGLYEQYF
DNA: TGCGCCAGCTCCTGGGGGACTAGCGGGCTCTACGAGCAGTACTTC

size: NA
D: TRBD1
V: TRBV6-1
J: TRBJ2-7
CDR3: CASSEVGQATYEQYF
DNA: TGTGCCAGCAGCGAGGTAGGACAGGCGACCTACGAGCAGTACTTC

size: few
D: TRBD1
V: TRBV28
J: TRBJ2-7
CDR3: CASSSGTASYERYF
DNA: TGTGCCAGCAGTTCCGGGACAGCTTCCTACGAGCGGTACTTC

size: few
D: NA
V: TRBV20-1
J: TRBJ1-2
CDR3: CSAAENYGYTF
DNA: TGCAGTGCTGCAGAGAACTATGGCTACACCTTC

size: few
D: NA
V: TRBV19
J: TRBJ1-1
CDR3: CASGGVDAEAFF
DNA: TGTGCCAGCGGAGGGGTGGACGCTGAAGCTTTCTTT

size: once
D: TRBD1
V: TRBV20-1
J: TRBJ2-3
CDR3: CSASSDRDTDTQYF
DNA: TGCAGTGCCAGCAGTGACAGGGACACAGATACGCAGTATTTT

size: medium-sized
D: NA
V: TRBV3-1
J: TRBJ2-7
CDR3: CHKGGDEQYF
DNA: TGTCATAAGGGGGGGGACGAGCAGTACTTC

size: many
D: TRBD1
V: TRBV5-1
J: TRBJ2-5
CDR3: CASSIGTGAGETQYF
DNA: TGCGCCAGCAGCATCGGGACAGGGGCTGGGGAGACCCAGTACTTC

size: NA
D: TRBD1
V: TRBV7-2
J: TRBJ2-2
CDR3: CASSTQQGATGELFF
DNA: TGTGCCAGCAGCACCCAACAGGGGGCCACCGGGGAGCTGTTTTTT

size: many
D: NA
V: TRBV7-9
J: TRBJ2-7
CDR3: CASSSADRVRREGRYEQYF
DNA: TGTGCCAGCAGCTCGGCGGACAGGGTCCGGCGGGAGGGCCGGTACGAGCAGTACTTC

size: NA
D: TRBD2
V: TRBV20-1
J: TRBJ2-2
CDR3: CSASSLAGNTGELFF
DNA: TGCAGTGCTAGCAGCTTAGCGGGGAACACCGGGGAGCTGTTTTTT

size: few
D: NA
V: TRBV4-3
J: TRBJ2-5
CDR3: CASSQALAGETQYF
DNA: TGCGCCAGCAGCCAAGCTTTGGCAGGAGAGACCCAGTACTTC

size: NA
D: TRBD2
V: TRBV27
J: TRBJ2-1
CDR3: CASSLPGTSGTTYNEQFF
DNA: TGTGCCAGCAGTCTGCCCGGGACTAGCGGGACCACCTACAATGAGCAGTTCTTC

size: medium-sized
D: TRBD1
V: TRBV12-3/TRBV12-4
J: TRBJ1-2
CDR3: CASSLARQGGGYTF
DNA: TGTGCCAGCAGTTTAGCGCGACAGGGTGGCGGCTACACCTTC

size: medium-sized
D: NA
V: TRBV28
J: TRBJ2-7
CDR3: CASTRDTYYEQYF
DNA: TGTGCCAGCACTCGGGACACCTACTACGAGCAGTACTTC

size: many
D: TRBD1
V: TRBV19
J: TRBJ2-7
CDR3: CASSTRTGVSYEQYF
DNA: TGTGCCAGTAGCACCCGGACAGGCGTTTCCTACGAGCAGTACTTC

size: many
D: NA
V: TRBV27
J: TRBJ2-3
CDR3: CASTPKGGGTDTQYF
DNA: TGTGCCAGCACCCCAAAGGGGGGGGGCACAGATACGCAGTATTTT

size: many
D: NA
V: TRBV10-3
J: TRBJ2-3
CDR3: CATDRGTDPTTDTQYF
DNA: TGTGCCACCGACCGGGGTACAGATCCTACCACAGATACGCAGTATTTT

size: NA
D: TRBD2
V: TRBV11-3
J: TRBJ2-3
CDR3: CASSLSAGGPDTQYF
DNA: TGTGCCAGCAGCTTATCTGCGGGAGGACCAGATACGCAGTATTTT

size: NA
D: NA
V: TRBV20-1
J: TRBJ2-1
CDR3: CSARETVINNEQFF
DNA: TGCAGTGCTAGAGAGACAGTAATCAACAATGAGCAGTTCTTC

size: many
D: NA
V: TRBV5-1
J: TRBJ2-7
CDR3: CASSPSGYEQYF
DNA: TGCGCCAGCAGCCCCTCGGGGTACGAGCAGTACTTC

size: NA
D: NA
V: TRBV5-1
J: TRBJ2-2
CDR3: CASSLVPQSTGELFF
DNA: TGCGCCAGCAGCTTGGTCCCCCAGAGCACCGGGGAGCTGTTTTTT

size: NA
D: NA
V: TRBV7-9
J: TRBJ2-1
CDR3: CASSLVVNEQFF
DNA: TGTGCCAGCAGCTTAGTAGTCAATGAGCAGTTCTTC

size: many
D: NA
V: TRBV28
J: TRBJ1-5
CDR3: CASRATGFQPQHF
DNA: TGTGCCAGCAGGGCTACAGGGTTTCAGCCCCAGCATTTT

size: NA
D: TRBD1
V: TRBV29-1
J: TRBJ1-2
CDR3: CSVIRDSTDGYTF
DNA: TGCAGCGTTATTCGGGACAGCACTGATGGCTACACCTTC